This record concerns one TCR beta chain sequence. The target antigen is unknown. V lost 0 bases, J lost 10 bases, and 13 bases lay in between. CDR1 and CDR2 (germline): MNHEY, SVGAGI. The CDR3 is 15 residues long. The data belong to a study of cytomegalovirus exposure and HLA in healthy donors. Points from the study as a whole: In an earlier analysis, most TCR beta V segments were productive about 87% or about 30% of the time.

Primers: 60 Vbeta forward and 13 Jbeta reverse. Here immunoSEQ multiplex PCR was the method, and the copy in TCRdb shows in-frame clones only, minus some. The sample includes tens of thousands of clones, around four fifths of them seen just once. This cohort consisted of healthy bone marrow donors. The TCR was taken from a male donor in good health and CMV-seronegative. The gene calls are TRBV6-5 and TRBJ1-6, with D tentatively TRBD1 (6 bases). Sequencing input: PBMCs. The CDR3 DNA is TGTGCCAGCAGTTACTCTTTGCAGGGGAACTCACCCCTCCACTTT. It yields the protein CASSYSLQGNSPLHF.